These 20 T cell receptor beta chains came from one sample sequenced in a study of blood T cell repertoires in COVID-19. Sequencing was performed with immunoSEQ multiplex PCR; in TCRdb, only in-frame clones are kept and a portion is missing. The sample consists of 110,000 or so clones, approximately 80% of them appearing once. The sample was peripheral blood. The receptors derive from a woman in her 70s with acute or convalescent COVID-19.

V is TRBV3-1 (or the pseudogene TRBV3-2) and J is TRBJ1-2; 7 bases agree with TRBD1. CDR1 and CDR2 (germline): LGHDT, YNNKEL (reference sequence). V was clipped by 1 base and J by 4 bases; unmatched bases: 0. CDR3 length: 13 residues. The CDR3 reads CASSQGDSYGYTF. Here the CDR3 DNA reads TGTGCCAGCAGCCAAGGGGACAGCTATGGCTACACCTTC.

The chain uses TRBV14 and TRBJ1-5; D call uncertain. The V end was cut by 1 base, the J end by 0 bases, with 10 bases between. CDR3 length: 16 amino acids. CDR1 and CDR2 from the germline V gene are SGHDN and FVKESK. This CDR3 reads CASSQAHRHSNQPQHF. DNA of the CDR3: TGTGCCAGCAGCCAAGCTCACAGACATAGCAATCAGCCCCAGCATTTT.

The chain couples TRBV24-1 to TRBJ2-1; D is unresolved. The ends were cut back, 3 bases at V and 10 bases at J, with 6 bases in the middle. The CDR3 is 11 amino acids. Germline CDR1 reads KGHDR; CDR2 reads SFDVKD. CDR3 residues: CATSDLREQFF. For the CDR3, the DNA is TGTGCCACCAGTGATCTGAGGGAGCAGTTCTTC.

The J gene is TRBJ1-6, the V gene TRBV7-9, with D hard to call. This CDR3 contains 17 residues. V lost 4 bases, J lost 0 bases, and 13 bases lay in between. Germline CDR1 and CDR2: SEHNR and FQNEAQ (reference sequence). The CDR3 region is CASSSLRLSSYNSPLHF. The CDR3 DNA follows: TGTGCCAGCAGCTCCCTCAGGTTAAGCTCCTATAATTCACCCCTCCACTTT. The full variable domain, with the rest looked up from reference TRBV7-9 and TRBJ1-6, is DTGVSQNPRHKITKRGQNVTFRCDPISEHNRLYWYRQTLGQGPEFLTYFQNEAQLEKSRLLSDRFSAERPKGSFSTLEIQRTEQGDSAMYLCASSSLRLSSYNSPLHFGNGTRLTVT.

CDR3 protein: CASSYLGADRPQHF. The CDR3 nucleotides read TGTGCCAGCAGTTACCTGGGGGCGGATCGGCCCCAGCATTTT. V gene TRBV6-5 combines with J gene TRBJ1-5, with TRBD1 as a possible D gene (6 bases). The V end lost 2 bases, the J end lost 9 bases, and 14 bases lay between the germline ends. This CDR3 comprises 14 residues. Germline V gene sequence: CDR1 MNHEY, CDR2 SVGAGI.

The chain recombines TRBV7-2 with TRBJ2-7; 10 bases align to TRBD2. There are 19 residues in the CDR3. The V and J ends lost 1 base and 1 base, in that order; junction bases with no gene match: 13. Looked up from germline, CDR1 is SGHTA and CDR2 is FQGNSA. CDR3: CASSLGRGGLAHTSYEQYF. The CDR3 DNA reads as TGTGCCAGCAGCTTAGGCAGGGGGGGACTAGCGCACACTTCCTACGAGCAGTACTTC.

The J gene is TRBJ2-7, the V gene TRBV5-1, with D perhaps TRBD1 (5 bases). CDR3 size: 13 residues. The germline gives CDR1 SGHRS, CDR2 YFSETQ. V dropped 3 bases and J dropped 7 bases, with 14 bases sitting between them. Here the CDR3 DNA reads TGCGCCAGCAGCTCGATGGACAACCTGGAGCAGTACTTC. It translates to CASSSMDNLEQYF.

The V and J genes are TRBV11-2 and TRBJ2-1; TRBD1 matches at 8 bases. Germline CDR1 reads SGHAT; CDR2 reads FQNNGV. The V segment lost 3 bases and the J segment 4 bases; nucleotides outside the gene matches: 5. The length of the CDR3 is 15 residues. The CDR3 is CASSLTGTGYNEQFF. The CDR3 bases are TGTGCCAGCAGCTTGACCGGGACAGGTTACAATGAGCAGTTCTTC. The complete variable domain, with remaining parts taken from reference TRBV11-2 and TRBJ2-1, reads EAGVAQSPRYKIIEKRQSVAFWCNPISGHATLYWYQQILGQGPKLLIQFQNNGVVDDSQLPKDRFSAERLKGVDSTLKIQPAKLEDSAVYLCASSLTGTGYNEQFFGPGTRLTVL.

The chain uses TRBV15 and TRBJ1-1; D is unresolved. V lost 5 bases and J lost 5, with 21 bases in between. This CDR3 has 16 residues. Germline lookup yields CDR1 LNHNV and CDR2 YYDKDF (reference sequence). CDR3 sequence: CATSAWRGSTRTEAFF. CDR3 DNA sequence: TGTGCCACCAGCGCCTGGCGGGGTTCGACGAGGACTGAAGCTTTCTTT.

The chain links TRBV6-6 to TRBJ1-5, with TRBD1 as a possible D gene (5 bases). There are 15 residues in the CDR3. Germline lookup yields CDR1 MNHNY and CDR2 SVGAGI (reference sequence). The V and J ends lost 4 bases and 0 bases respectively, with 10 bases between them. The CDR3 DNA reads TGTGCCAGCAGTTTAGACAGTTATAGCAATCAGCCCCAGCATTTT. Translated: CASSLDSYSNQPQHF.

The genes are TRBV19 and TRBJ2-7; D is unresolved. The germline gives CDR1 LNHDA, CDR2 SQIVND (reference sequence). CDR3 size: 14 residues. V was clipped by 3 bases and J by 2 bases, with 11 bases between them. The CDR3 loop is CASSIRSLTYEQYF. CDR3 coding DNA: TGTGCCAGTAGTATCAGAAGTCTTACCTACGAGCAGTACTTC. The full variable domain, rest sourced from reference TRBV19 and TRBJ2-7, is DGGITQSPKYLFRKEGQNVTLSCEQNLNHDAMYWYRQDPGQGLRLIYYSQIVNDFQKGDIAEGYSVSREKKESFPLTVTSAQKNPTAFYLCASSIRSLTYEQYFGPGTRLTVT.

CDR3 region: CASSLLGTENYEQYF. The CDR3 DNA reads as TGTGCCAGCAGTTTATTAGGGACAGAGAACTACGAGCAGTACTTC. The chain joins TRBV27 to TRBJ2-7, with 7 nucleotides matching TRBD1. Trimming took 1 base from V and 3 from J; bases not matched to a gene: 6. The germline gives CDR1 MNHEY, CDR2 SMNVEV (reference sequence). There are 15 residues in the CDR3.

This clone was counted between two and nine times. The chain is built from TRBV29-1 and TRBJ2-3; 12 positions match TRBD2. CDR3 length equals 13 residues. Losses at the gene ends were 3 bases for V and 5 bases for J; bases not matched to a gene: 0. The germline V gene encodes CDR1 SQVTM and CDR2 ANQGSEA. The CDR3 region has the DNA TGCAGCGTTGAGGGACTAGCGGGAGATACGCAGTATTTT. This codes for CSVEGLAGDTQYF.

The table lists this clone with a few counts. The chain uses TRBV6-6 and TRBJ2-7; D might be TRBD1 (5 bases). Trimming removed 5 bases from V and 3 bases from J, with 26 bases in between. Looked up from germline, CDR1 is MNHNY and CDR2 is SVGAGI (reference sequence). The CDR3 contains 18 residues. CDR3 residues: CASSPLLLGQDKIYEQYF. Written as DNA, the CDR3 is TGTGCCAGCAGTCCCCTCCTCCTGGGCCAGGACAAGATCTACGAGCAGTACTTC.

The V and J genes are TRBV7-2 and TRBJ2-7; 9 nucleotides agree with TRBD2. This CDR3 contains 15 residues. The V and J ends lost 4 bases and 4 bases, in that order; junction bases with no gene match: 8. The V gene's germline CDR1 is SGHTA and CDR2 FQGNSA. The CDR3, as DNA: TGTGCCAGCAGCTCCTACGCGGGGGGGTCGTACGAGCAGTACTTC. Its protein is CASSSYAGGSYEQYF.

V usage is TRBV9 and J usage is TRBJ2-1, with TRBD2 matching 14 bases. The V segment lost 3 bases and the J segment 2 bases; nucleotides outside the gene matches: 13. This CDR3 contains 20 residues. CDR1 SGDLS and CDR2 YYNGEE come from the germline V gene. The CDR3 DNA sequence: TGTGCCAGCAGCGCGAGGGGGACTAGCGGGGGCCCGCCCCCCTACAATGAGCAGTTCTTC. Protein sequence: CASSARGTSGGPPPYNEQFF.

V is TRBV11-2 and J is TRBJ1-1; D is ambiguous. The V and J ends lost 5 bases and 4 bases respectively, with 23 bases between them. CDR1 and CDR2 from the germline V gene are SGHAT and FQNNGV. CDR3 length: 17 amino acids. This chain's CDR3 is CASSPTRLTDAATEAFF. The CDR3 DNA reads TGTGCCAGCAGCCCGACTCGACTCACTGACGCCGCCACTGAAGCTTTCTTT.

The rearrangement uses TRBV5-6 and TRBJ1-2; 8 positions match TRBD1. Trimming at V came to 4 bases and at J to 6 bases, leaving 11 bases not matched to a gene. In germline, CDR1 is SGHDT, CDR2 YYEEEE. The CDR3 has 15 residues. DNA for the CDR3: TGTGCCAGCAGCCCCAACCCTGGGACAGGCAATGGCTACACCTTC. This encodes CASSPNPGTGNGYTF.

This clone showed up just once. The chain uses TRBV3-1 (or the pseudogene TRBV3-2) and TRBJ2-2; 7 nucleotides line up with TRBD1. Losses at the gene ends were 1 base for V and 5 bases for J; bases not matched to a gene: 7. Germline assignment: CDR1 LGHDT and CDR2 YNNKEL (reference sequence). This CDR3 is 16 amino acids long. The DNA for the CDR3 is TGTGCCAGCAGCCAAGGACAGGGACAGAAGACCGGGGAGCTGTTTTTT. Translated: CASSQGQGQKTGELFF.

This clone was seen just once. The V call is TRBV30, the J call TRBJ2-1; 8 bases align to TRBD2. Germline lookup yields CDR1 GTSNPN and CDR2 SVGIG (reference sequence). The CDR3 consists of 15 residues. Trimming took 0 bases from V and 7 from J; bases not matched to a gene: 8. This CDR3 reads CAWSVGAGVRNEQFF. CDR3 in DNA: TGTGCCTGGAGTGTCGGAGCGGGAGTAAGGAATGAGCAGTTCTTC.